What follows are 20 T cell receptor beta chains derived from one specimen sequenced in a study of T cells after yellow fever vaccination. TCRdb recomputed calls from the 5' RACE reads with MiXCR, one row per CDR3 protein. The top ten hold about 2.5% of the sample, which has 150,000 to 200,000 distinct CDR3 sequences, about 7% seen once. Source: CD4+ T cells sorted from PBMCs, taken 5 to 6 days after the first yellow fever vaccination. Source of these receptors: a young man who received the YFV17D yellow fever vaccine.

The chain couples TRBV6-2 or TRBV6-3 to TRBJ1-6; no clear D. The V gene lost 2 bases and the J gene lost 4 bases, with 12 bases spanning the gap. Per germline, CDR1 MNHEY and CDR2 SVGEGT. The CDR3 contains 16 residues. The CDR3 DNA is TGTGCCAGCAGTTACGCGAGAGGGCATTATAATTCACCCCTCCACTTT. Encoded protein: CASSYARGHYNSPLHF.

This clonotype showed up many times. The rearrangement uses TRBV7-2 and TRBJ2-3, with a weak D call TRBD1 (6 bases). V shed 8 bases and J shed 5 bases, with 11 bases lying between them. CDR1 and CDR2 (germline): SGHTA, FQGNSA. The CDR3 runs 12 residues. In nucleotides, the CDR3 is TGTGCCAGCGCACAGGGTTTAGATACGCAGTATTTT. This codes for CASAQGLDTQYF.

This clonotype showed up many times. V and J are TRBV7-9 and TRBJ2-1; maybe TRBD1 (5 bases). With 5 bases removed from V and 1 base from J, the gap between germline ends came to 18 bases. Germline V gene lookup returns CDR1 SEHNR and CDR2 FQNEAQ (reference sequence). The CDR3 spans 17 residues. The CDR3 DNA sequence: TGTGCCAGCAGCGCGGTTGACAGTCTACCTTCCTACAATGAGCAGTTCTTC. Translation: CASSAVDSLPSYNEQFF.

As regards this clonotype: A much more abundant neighbour one base away suggests this may be a read error. This chain links TRBV10-1 with TRBJ2-1, with 10 bases that match TRBD2. The germline CDR1 and CDR2 sequences are WNHNN and SYGVQD (reference sequence). Trimming took 5 bases from V and 4 from J; bases not matched to a gene: 5. The CDR3 has 15 residues. The CDR3 region has the DNA TGCGCCAGCAGTAATCAAGCGGGGGGGTACAATGAGCAGTTCTTC. It is translated as CASSNQAGGYNEQFF.

This clonotype was detected ten times or more. V gene TRBV20-1 combines with J gene TRBJ2-1; tentative D call: TRBD1 (7 bases). Trimming pared 3 bases from V and 12 bases from J, leaving 15 bases between. This CDR3 spans 12 amino acids. CDR1 is DFQATT, CDR2 SNEGSKA, per germline (reference sequence). The CDR3 nucleotides are TGCAGTGCTAGCCAGGGGGGCGTCGGGCAGTTCTTC. It is translated as CSASQGGVGQFF.

J is TRBJ2-3 and V is TRBV4-3; the D gene is possibly TRBD2 (5 bases). Trimming left V 2 bases short and J 5 bases short, with 17 bases between. There are 16 residues in the CDR3. Per germline, CDR1 LGHNA and CDR2 YSLEER. The chain's CDR3 is CASSQLASGVGDTQYF. The CDR3 DNA follows: TGCGCCAGCAGCCAACTCGCAAGCGGCGTCGGAGATACGCAGTATTTT.

Many counts were recorded for this clonotype. This rearrangement joins TRBV12-3 or TRBV12-4 to TRBJ2-6; 9 bases line up with TRBD1. The CDR3 sequence is 17 residues long. J was trimmed by 3 bases and V by 5 bases; bases with no gene match: 8. The CDR3 nucleotides are TGTGCCAGCAGTCTGACAGGGGGAATAGGTGGGGCCAACGTCCTGACTTTC. The encoded protein is CASSLTGGIGGANVLTF.

The rearrangement uses TRBV25-1 and TRBJ2-1, with 13 bases fitting TRBD2. The CDR3 is 16 residues long. The V gene's germline CDR1 is MGHDK and CDR2 SYGVNS. Trimming removed 5 bases from V and 8 bases from J; junction bases left unmatched: 9. CDR3 in amino acids: CASSKGLAGMRDEQFF. The CDR3 DNA is TGTGCCAGCAGTAAGGGACTAGCGGGGATGCGGGATGAGCAGTTCTTC.

This clonotype was found many times. The chain couples TRBV5-6 to TRBJ2-3, with D perhaps matching TRBD2 (5 bases). Trimming left V 3 bases short and J 2 bases short, with 10 bases between. The CDR3 totals 14 residues. Germline CDR1 and CDR2: SGHDT and YYEEEE. CDR3 sequence reads: CASSSDWYTDTQYF. The CDR3 nucleotides read TGTGCCAGCAGCTCGGACTGGTACACAGATACGCAGTATTTT. Based on the CDR3 plus reference TRBV5-6 and TRBJ2-3, the full variable domain is DAGVTQSPTHLIKTRGQQVTLRCSPKSGHDTVSWYQQALGQGPQFIFQYYEEEERQRGNFPDRFSGHQFPNYSSELNVNALLLGDSALYLCASSSDWYTDTQYFGPGTRLTVL.

This clonotype has only a few counts. The V gene is TRBV6-1, the J gene TRBJ1-6; D might be TRBD1 (5 bases). CDR1 is MNHNS and CDR2 is SASEGT in the germline V gene. The germline V and J ends were trimmed by 10 bases and 3 bases, with 10 bases remaining between them. This CDR3 has 13 amino acids. CDR3 in amino acids: CATGDDYNSPLHF. CDR3 nucleotides: TGTGCCACTGGGGACGACTATAATTCACCCCTCCACTTT.

Points on this clonotype: One base away lies a much larger clone, so this may be a sequencing read error. J is TRBJ2-3 and V is TRBV5-1, with TRBD1 matching 8 bases. V shed 4 bases and J 4 bases; nucleotides not matched to a gene: 8. The CDR3 loop spans 15 amino acids. From germline, CDR1 is SGHRS and CDR2 YFSETQ. The CDR3 DNA is TGCGCCAGCAGCCAGACAGGGGTCGTTCCAGATACGCAGTATTTT. Its protein product is CASSQTGVVPDTQYF.

This clonotype has at least ten counts. The chain joins TRBV3-1 to TRBJ2-2, with D perhaps matching TRBD2 (6 bases). Deletions cut 1 base from V and 3 bases from J, with 12 bases between. The CDR3 sequence is 16 residues long. Germline lookup yields CDR1 LGHDT and CDR2 YNNKEL (reference sequence). The CDR3 spells CASSQGWVADTGELFF. CDR3 DNA sequence: TGTGCCAGCAGCCAAGGGTGGGTAGCGGACACCGGGGAGCTGTTTTTT.

This clonotype has only a few counts. The rearrangement links TRBV11-2 to TRBJ1-2; D is uncertain. Trimming cost V 0 bases and J 4 bases, with 15 bases left between them. Per the germline V gene, CDR1 is SGHAT and CDR2 is FQNNGV. The CDR3 consists of 16 residues. The CDR3 region has the DNA TGTGCCAGCAGCTTAGACTTCCCCCGGGTCGGCTATGGCTACACCTTC. Its protein is CASSLDFPRVGYGYTF.

This clonotype came up many times. The chain uses TRBV20-1 and TRBJ1-5; D uncertain. The length of the CDR3 is 15 residues. V shed 4 bases and J shed 0 bases, with 13 bases lying between them. CDR1 is DFQATT, CDR2 SNEGSKA, per germline (reference sequence). The CDR3 nucleotides read TGCAGTGCTATTGCCGGTGGGAATAGCAATCAGCCCCAGCATTTT. Translating it yields CSAIAGGNSNQPQHF.

This clonotype was recorded a few times. V usage is TRBV2 and J usage is TRBJ2-7; D tentatively reads TRBD1 or TRBD2 (5 bases each). The CDR3 contains 16 residues. Deletions cut 8 bases from V and 0 bases from J, with 20 bases between. Germline loops: CDR1 SNHLY, CDR2 FYNNEI. CDR3 sequence (DNA): TGTGCCAGCGGGACCATGATACACCCTGGCTCCTACGAGCAGTACGTC. Residues: CASGTMIHPGSYEQYV.

In its sample, this clonotype was seen many times. V gene TRBV3-1 combines with J gene TRBJ1-3; D call uncertain. V was trimmed by 3 bases and J by 1 base, leaving 7 bases between them. The CDR3 length is 14 residues. CDR1 and CDR2 from the germline V gene are LGHDT and YNNKEL (reference sequence). The CDR3 coding sequence is TGTGCCAGCAGCCAGAGTGGGTCTGGAAACACCATATATTTT. Its translation: CASSQSGSGNTIYF.

The rearrangement joins TRBV2 to TRBJ1-1; D is unclear. The CDR3 consists of 11 residues. The V end was cut by 6 bases, the J end by 7 bases, with 9 bases between. Germline lookup yields CDR1 SNHLY and CDR2 FYNNEI. The CDR3 bases are TGTGCCAGCAGAATACAGTTTGAAGCTTTCTTT. Its translation: CASRIQFEAFF.

Many counts were recorded for this clonotype. The CDR3 is CASSGLDPRTDTQYF. DNA for the CDR3: TGTGCCAGCAGTGGACTAGACCCCCGCACAGATACGCAGTATTTT. The rearrangement joins TRBV27 to TRBJ2-3, with 7 nucleotides matching TRBD2. This CDR3 is built from 15 residues. The germline V gene encodes CDR1 MNHEY and CDR2 SMNVEV (reference sequence). The junction had 6 bases not matched to a gene; V was cut back by 5 bases and J by 1 base.

The chain uses TRBV20-1 and TRBJ1-1, with 7 bases aligning to TRBD1. Trimming cost V 3 bases and J 5 bases; bases outside gene matches: 6. The germline V gene has CDR1 DFQATT and CDR2 SNEGSKA (reference sequence). The CDR3 is made up of 13 amino acids. As DNA, the CDR3 is TGCAGTGCTAGGACAGGGATTGGAACTGAAGCTTTCTTT. It yields the protein CSARTGIGTEAFF.

The gene calls are TRBV12-3 or TRBV12-4 and TRBJ2-3; D is perhaps TRBD2 (6 bases). This CDR3 region has 17 residues. V lost 3 bases and J lost 1, with 17 bases in between. CDR3 bases: TGTGCCAGCAGTTTGTGGTTGCGGGGTGAGGGCACAGATACGCAGTATTTT. Translated, it gives CASSLWLRGEGTDTQYF.